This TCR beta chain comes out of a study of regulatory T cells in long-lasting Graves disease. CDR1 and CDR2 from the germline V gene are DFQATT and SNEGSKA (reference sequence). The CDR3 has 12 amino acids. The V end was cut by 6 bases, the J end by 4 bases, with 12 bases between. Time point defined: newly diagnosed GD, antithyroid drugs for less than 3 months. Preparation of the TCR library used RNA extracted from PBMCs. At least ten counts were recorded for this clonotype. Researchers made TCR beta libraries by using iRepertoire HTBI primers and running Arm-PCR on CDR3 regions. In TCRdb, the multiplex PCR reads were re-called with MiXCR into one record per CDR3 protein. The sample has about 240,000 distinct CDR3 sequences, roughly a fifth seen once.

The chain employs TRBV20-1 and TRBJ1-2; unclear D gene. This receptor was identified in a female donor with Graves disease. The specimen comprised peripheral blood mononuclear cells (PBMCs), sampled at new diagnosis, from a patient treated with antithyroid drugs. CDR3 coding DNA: TGCAGTGCCGCCCACGAGGGCTATGGCTACACCTTC. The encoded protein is CSAAHEGYGYTF.